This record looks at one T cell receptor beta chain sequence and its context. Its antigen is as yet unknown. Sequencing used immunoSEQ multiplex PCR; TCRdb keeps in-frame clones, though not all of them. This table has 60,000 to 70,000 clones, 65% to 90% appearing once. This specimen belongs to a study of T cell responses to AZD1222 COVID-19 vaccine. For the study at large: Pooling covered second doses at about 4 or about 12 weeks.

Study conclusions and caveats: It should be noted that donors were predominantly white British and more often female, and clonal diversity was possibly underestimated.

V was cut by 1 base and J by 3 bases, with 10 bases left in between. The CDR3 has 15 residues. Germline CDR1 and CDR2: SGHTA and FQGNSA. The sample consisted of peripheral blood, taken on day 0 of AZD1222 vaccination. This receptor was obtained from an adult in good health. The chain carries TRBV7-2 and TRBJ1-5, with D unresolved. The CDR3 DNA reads TGTGCCAGCAGCTTAGATGGGCGGACCAATCAGCCCCAGCATTTT. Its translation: CASSLDGRTNQPQHF. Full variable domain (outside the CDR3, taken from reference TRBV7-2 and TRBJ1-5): GAGVSQSPSNKVTEKGKDVELRCDPISGHTALYWYRQSLGQGLEFLIYFQGNSAPDKSGLPSDRFSAERTGGSVSTLTIQRTQQEDSAVYLCASSLDGRTNQPQHFGDGTRLSIL.